A single sample gave rise to the 10 T cell receptor beta chains below, sequenced in a study of T cells after yellow fever vaccination. In TCRdb, the 5' RACE reads were re-called with MiXCR into one record per CDR3 protein. The sample yields under 550,000 distinct CDR3 sequences, roughly a fifth seen once. Sequenced here: PBMCs, sampled approximately 22 days after the first yellow fever vaccination. Receptors were obtained from a man aged 18 to 35 who received the YFV17D yellow fever vaccine.

In this sample, this clonotype turned up a few times. The chain uses TRBV7-3 and TRBJ2-1; D remains unclear. This CDR3 comprises 17 residues. Per the germline V gene, CDR1 is SGHTA and CDR2 is FQGTGA. With 5 bases removed from V and 0 bases from J, the gap between germline ends came to 17 bases. The CDR3 region has the DNA TGTGCCAGCAGCCCCGCCGCAGGTGCAAGCTCCTACAATGAGCAGTTCTTC. This codes for CASSPAAGASSYNEQFF.

The chain joins TRBV6-5 to TRBJ2-6, with D uncertain. Trimming took off 4 bases at V and 1 base at J, with 11 bases between the two ends. This CDR3 has 16 amino acids. Germline values: CDR1 MNHEY, CDR2 SVGAGI. This CDR3 reads CASSSPRQSGANVLTF. The CDR3 nucleotides are TGTGCCAGCAGTTCCCCTCGTCAGTCTGGGGCCAACGTCCTGACTTTC.

The chain links TRBV7-2 to TRBJ1-1; D gene unclear. There are 16 residues in the CDR3. Trimming pared 5 bases from V and 0 bases from J, leaving 16 bases between. CDR1 and CDR2 from the germline V gene are SGHTA and FQGNSA. CDR3 sequence (DNA): TGTGCCAGCAGCCAGCGGGCCGGGCAATTGAACACTGAAGCTTTCTTT. This gives the protein CASSQRAGQLNTEAFF.

Worth noting for this clonotype: One base away lies a much larger clone, so this may be a sequencing read error. The rearrangement links TRBV9 to TRBJ2-2, with a weak D call TRBD2 (6 bases). Germline V gene sequence: CDR1 SGDLS, CDR2 YYNGEE. This CDR3 has 14 amino acids. The CDR3 spells CASSVFGSGGEPFF. The CDR3 DNA follows: TGTGCCAGCAGCGTATTTGGTTCCGGCGGGGAGCCGTTTTTT. The entire variable domain, with the rest obtained from reference TRBV9 and TRBJ2-2, is as follows: DSGVTQTPKHLITATGQRVTLRCSPRSGDLSVYWYQQSLDQGLQFLIQYYNGEERAKGNILERFSAQQFPDLHSELNLSSLELGDSALYFCASSVFGSGGEPFFGEGSRLTVL.

The chain has TRBV24-1 and TRBJ1-6; maybe TRBD1 (6 bases). The V gene's germline CDR1 is KGHDR and CDR2 SFDVKD. CDR3 length: 14 residues. V was shortened by 4 bases and J by 5 bases, with 8 bases between the two germline ends. As DNA, the CDR3 is TGTGCCACCAGTGAGCGGACAGATAATTCACCCCTCCACTTT. Amino acids: CATSERTDNSPLHF.

This clonotype was picked up a small number of times. V and J are TRBV5-5 and TRBJ2-5; D is perhaps TRBD2 (6 bases). V lost 0 bases and J lost 5, with 11 bases in between. This CDR3 region has 14 residues. CDR1 is SGHKS and CDR2 is YYEKEE in the germline V gene (reference sequence). The CDR3 coding sequence is TGTGCCAGCAGCTTGGGGGACTTCGCGGAGACCCAGTACTTC. Protein product: CASSLGDFAETQYF.

The chain links TRBV5-4 to TRBJ1-1; no clear D gene. V lost 0 bases to trimming and J lost 3 bases, with 15 bases between them. The CDR3 runs to 16 residues. From germline, CDR1 is SGHNT and CDR2 YYREEE (reference sequence). As DNA, the CDR3 is TGTGCCAGCAGCTTGGGATCTGGGTTTGGGGACACTGAAGCTTTCTTT. It yields the protein CASSLGSGFGDTEAFF. The full variable domain, with the rest looked up from reference TRBV5-4 and TRBJ1-1, is ETGVTQSPTHLIKTRGQQVTLRCSSQSGHNTVSWYQQALGQGPQFIFQYYREEENGRGNFPPRFSGLQFPNYSSELNVNALELDDSALYLCASSLGSGFGDTEAFFGQGTRLTVV.

This rearrangement joins TRBV4-1 to TRBJ2-1; 8 positions agree with TRBD2. Germline V gives CDR1 MGHRA, CDR2 YSYEKL. V lost 3 bases, J lost 6 bases, and 13 bases stayed unmatched. This CDR3 is 17 amino acids long. CDR3 DNA: TGCGCCAGCAGCCAGGGAACACTCTCCGGGACTAGCAATGAGCAGTTCTTC. Protein product: CASSQGTLSGTSNEQFF.

The rearrangement uses TRBV4-2 and TRBJ2-3; D is unclear. The CDR3 has 15 residues. Between the trimmed V and J ends, which lost 3 bases and 0 bases, there was a span of 10 bases. Per germline, CDR1 LGHNA and CDR2 YNFKEQ. The chain's CDR3 is CASSQERLSTDTQYF. DNA for the CDR3: TGTGCCAGCAGCCAGGAAAGACTTAGCACAGATACGCAGTATTTT.

CDR3 amino acids: CASSLMTGELFF. In DNA form, the CDR3 reads TGTGCCAGCAGCTTAATGACCGGGGAGCTGTTTTTT. The chain has TRBV7-3 and TRBJ2-2; unclear D gene. CDR1 is SGHTA, CDR2 FQGTGA, per germline. This CDR3 contains 12 residues. Trimming stripped 1 base from V and 5 bases from J, with 2 bases between.